These 9 T cell receptor beta chains came from one sample sequenced in a study of blood T cell repertoires in COVID-19. This table comes from immunoSEQ multiplex PCR, and its TCRdb copy is limited to in-frame clones, with some not included. Among 200,000 to 250,000 clones listed, about 90% were seen once. Sequences were obtained from peripheral blood. These receptors came from a man aged 40-50 years with active or convalescent COVID-19.

The chain uses TRBV28 and TRBJ1-6; a weak D match, TRBD1 (5 bases). CDR3 length: 15 amino acids. From germline, CDR1 is MDHEN and CDR2 SYDVKM. V lost 1 base and J 6 bases, leaving 10 bases between the germline ends. CDR3 bases: TGTGCCAGCAGTTTATCCGGGGGTGGTAATTCACCCCTCCACTTT. Translated: CASSLSGGGNSPLHF. The variable domain in full, with the rest retrieved from reference TRBV28 and TRBJ1-6, is DVKVTQSSRYLVKRTGEKVFLECVQDMDHENMFWYRQDPGLGLRLIYFSYDVKMKEKGDIPEGYSVSREKKERFSLILESASTNQTSMYLCASSLSGGGNSPLHFGNGTRLTVT.

The chain recombines TRBV5-1 with TRBJ1-4; tentative D call: TRBD1 (6 bases). Germline lookup yields CDR1 SGHRS and CDR2 YFSETQ. This CDR3 has 15 amino acids. V lost 3 bases and J lost 6, with 15 bases in between. CDR3 DNA sequence: TGCGCCAGCAGCTCGGGGGGCAGTCTCCATGAAAAACTGTTTTTT. The encoded protein is CASSSGGSLHEKLFF.

The chain employs TRBV7-9 and TRBJ2-7; TRBD2 matches at 10 bases. V lost 5 bases to trimming and J lost 7 bases; unmatched junction nucleotides: 11. Germline CDR1 SEHNR, CDR2 FQNEAQ (reference sequence). This CDR3 is 15 amino acids long. The CDR3 bases are TGTGCCAGCAGCCACGCGACTAGCGGGCCGGGGGAGCAGTACTTC. Protein: CASSHATSGPGEQYF.

The chain has TRBV5-1 and TRBJ1-2, with 7 bases identical to TRBD1. CDR1 and CDR2 (germline): SGHRS, YFSETQ. With V trimmed by 4 bases and J by 3 bases, 9 bases remained unmatched. CDR3 length: 15 residues. For the CDR3, the DNA is TGCGCCAGCAGCCCCTGGGACAGTGCCGACTATGGCTACACCTTC. Residues: CASSPWDSADYGYTF.

The count of this clone is one. CDR3 sequence reads: CASSFPTGANVLTF. CDR3 nucleotides: TGTGCCAGCAGCTTCCCAACTGGGGCCAACGTCCTGACTTTC. The V call is TRBV11-2, the J call TRBJ2-6; no clear D. Between the trimmed V and J ends, which lost 3 bases and 2 bases, there was a span of 5 bases. This CDR3 comprises 14 residues. Germline loops: CDR1 SGHAT, CDR2 FQNNGV.

The chain recombines TRBV9 with TRBJ2-7; D gene ambiguous. V lost 3 bases to trimming and J lost 0 bases, with 13 bases between them. Per the germline V gene, CDR1 is SGDLS and CDR2 is YYNGEE. The CDR3 spans 15 residues. This chain's CDR3 is CASSALRPGSYEQYF. In DNA, the CDR3 is TGTGCCAGCAGCGCCCTAAGACCGGGCTCCTACGAGCAGTACTTC.

This chain joins TRBV11-3 and TRBJ2-7, with 7 nucleotides matching TRBD1. The CDR3 contains 14 residues. Looked up from germline, CDR1 is SGHNT and CDR2 is YENEEA. With 5 bases clipped from V and 6 bases from J, the junction kept 10 bases outside the gene matches. The CDR3 here is CASSRRTGRGEQYF. The DNA for the CDR3 is TGTGCCAGCAGCCGAAGGACAGGACGGGGCGAGCAGTACTTC.

The chain employs TRBV9 and TRBJ1-1, with TRBD1 matching over 7 bases. Germline CDR1 and CDR2: SGDLS and YYNGEE. With V trimmed by 6 bases and J by 1 base, 9 bases remained unmatched. The CDR3 runs 15 residues. The CDR3 DNA is TGTGCCAGCAAGTCCGGGCAGGGGGGGAACACTGAAGCTTTCTTT. This gives the protein CASKSGQGGNTEAFF.

The genes are TRBV29-1 and TRBJ2-3; D perhaps matches TRBD2 (7 bases). Germline V gene sequence: CDR1 SQVTM, CDR2 ANQGSEA. V lost 7 bases, J lost 2 bases, and 16 bases lay in between. This CDR3 has 14 residues. CDR3 nucleotide sequence: TGCAGCGCCAAACCCGGGGGGCACACAGATACGCAGTATTTT. Translating it yields CSAKPGGHTDTQYF.